The clone carrying this T cell receptor beta chain was recorded once. CDR1 MNHEY and CDR2 SVGEGT come from the germline V gene. Trimming left V 1 base short and J 5 bases short, with 14 bases between. The CDR3 is 15 residues long. Sequenced by immunoSEQ multiplex PCR; TCRdb stores in-frame clones only, minus some. The profile shows fewer than 500,000 clones, roughly nine tenths of them singletons. This sample is part of a study of Ad26.COV2.S vaccination and SARS-CoV-2 variants. Study at large: Ad26.COV2.S, an intramuscular injection, was given once or twice 56 days apart.

As for treatment: around 19 received Ad26.COV2.S at low or high dose, single or two shots; 5 received placebo; per-sample allocation not given. Specimens were obtained on day 63 following the first vaccine or placebo injection. An Ad26 vector carrying the Wuhan-strain SARS-CoV-2 spike served as the vaccine. This receptor was taken from a person between 18 and 65 years old who received the Ad26.COV2.S COVID-19 vaccine or a placebo. The chain joins TRBV6-2 or TRBV6-3 to TRBJ1-1; D uncertain. The source material was peripheral blood, sampled in a trial of Ad26.COV2.S vaccine versus placebo. The CDR3 protein is CASSYLRVQTTEAFF. CDR3 in DNA: TGTGCCAGCAGTTACTTGAGGGTCCAGACGACTGAAGCTTTCTTT.